A selection of T cell receptor beta chains follows, all from one sample in a study of T cell repertoires in ileal Crohn's disease. Sequenced by immunoSEQ multiplex PCR; TCRdb stores in-frame clones only, minus some. The table records over 10,000 clones, 60% to 70% of them present only once. Sequencing used ileal tissue. The receptors originated from an adult with Crohn's disease. The CDR3 runs from the conserved cysteine through the conserved F or W. A D gene is named only where the DNA matches it firmly. Expanded clones get a size class; other rows say once, few or many, or leave the size out.

V gene,clone size,D gene,J gene,CDR3 DNA,CDR3 protein
TRBV6-1,.,TRBD2,TRBJ2-7,TGTGCCAGCAGTGGTATAGCGGGGGCCTCCTACGAGCAGTACTTC,CASSGIAGASYEQYF
TRBV19,large,TRBD1,TRBJ2-7,TGTGCCAGTAGCCACCGGGACAGGCTCTACGAGCAGTACTTC,CASSHRDRLYEQYF
TRBV19,.,.,TRBJ1-1,TGTGCCAGTAGTATTTGGGGCAGACTTGGCACTGAAGCTTTCTTT,CASSIWGRLGTEAFF
TRBV25-1,.,.,TRBJ2-6,TGTGCCAGCAGTAGTAGCTCTGGGGCCAACGTCCTGACTTTC,CASSSSSGANVLTF
TRBV4-1,.,TRBD1,TRBJ2-3,TGCGCCAGCAGCCAATGGGGCCCCGACAGGGCCACAGATACGCAGTATTTT,CASSQWGPDRATDTQYF
TRBV18,.,.,TRBJ1-3,TGTGCCAGCTCACCATTTGAGAGCTCTGGAAACACCATATATTTT,CASSPFESSGNTIYF
TRBV15,.,.,TRBJ2-5,TGTGCCACCAGCACCCGGACCGGCGGGTGGGAGACCCAGTACTTC,CATSTRTGGWETQYF
TRBV6-6,medium-sized,.,TRBJ1-1,TGTGCCAGCAGTTACTCAGGCAGGGGATCTGAAGCTTTCTTT,CASSYSGRGSEAFF
TRBV6-1,few,TRBD1,TRBJ2-1,TGTGCCAGCAGTGAACGGACAGGGGGCGGGAATGAGCAGTTCTTC,CASSERTGGGNEQFF
TRBV6-6,.,.,TRBJ2-3,TGTGCCAGCAGTTATGACAGTGGTACAGATACGCAGTATTTT,CASSYDSGTDTQYF
TRBV7-2,.,.,TRBJ2-7,TGTGCCAGCAGCTTAGGCGGCAGTTCTAGCGAGCAGTACTTC,CASSLGGSSSEQYF
TRBV7-9,.,.,TRBJ2-2,TGTGCCAGCAGCTTACTTATGGGCAGCTCCGGGGAGCTGTTTTTT,CASSLLMGSSGELFF
TRBV27,medium-sized,.,TRBJ1-2,TGTGCCAGCAGTTTTTCCAGGGCCGCCTATGGCTACACCTTC,CASSFSRAAYGYTF
TRBV6-5,.,.,TRBJ2-3,TGTGCCAGCAGCTACGATGGACCCTTAGATACGCAGTATTTT,CASSYDGPLDTQYF
TRBV29-1,medium-sized,.,TRBJ2-7,TGCAGCGCCGCACAGGAGGGGATGGGCGAGCAGTACTTC,CSAAQEGMGEQYF
TRBV7-3,.,.,TRBJ2-1,TGTGCCAGCAGCTTAGGGGGGGCTTTCTACAATGAGCAGTTCTTC,CASSLGGAFYNEQFF
TRBV5-1,few,TRBD1,TRBJ2-3,TGCGCCAGCAGAATCCAGGGGGCCACCACAGATACGCAGTATTTT,CASRIQGATTDTQYF
TRBV16,.,TRBD1,TRBJ1-1,TGTGCCAGCAGCCCTCGACCGGGACAGCGGAACACTGAAGCTTTCTTT,CASSPRPGQRNTEAFF
TRBV19,.,.,TRBJ1-1,TGTGCCAGTAGCTTTCGGGGGCCTGCTGAAGCTTTCTTT,CASSFRGPAEAFF
TRBV11-1,.,.,TRBJ2-6,TGTGCCAGCAGTCCCCGGGCCACATTCTCTGGGGCCAACGTCCTGACTTTC,CASSPRATFSGANVLTF
TRBV27,once,.,TRBJ1-1,TGTGCCAGCAGTTTACTGGGACTTTTTAACAAGAACACTGAAGCTTTCTTT,CASSLLGLFNKNTEAFF
TRBV5-1,.,TRBD2,TRBJ2-3,TGCGCCAGCAGCTTGGCCAGTCAGACTAGCGGGGGGCAGAATACGCAGTATTTT,CASSLASQTSGGQNTQYF
TRBV7-7,.,TRBD2,TRBJ2-5,TGTGCTAGCAGCCCGGGAGCCAGCGGGGGCCCCGTGGAGACCCAGTACTTC,CASSPGASGGPVETQYF
TRBV9,.,TRBD1,TRBJ2-1,TGTGCCAGCAGCATCCGGGACAGGGGTTACAATGAGCAGTTCTTC,CASSIRDRGYNEQFF
TRBV19,medium-sized,TRBD1,TRBJ1-2,TGTGCCAGTAGTATAGGTGCAGGGGGTTTCGGCTATGGCTACACCTTC,CASSIGAGGFGYGYTF
TRBV7-9,few,TRBD1,TRBJ2-7,TGTGCCAGCAGCTGGGGACAGGGGAGAACCTACGAGCAGTACTTC,CASSWGQGRTYEQYF
TRBV11-2,.,.,TRBJ2-7,TGTGCCAGCAGCTCCCAATCCTACGAGCAGTACTTC,CASSSQSYEQYF
TRBV4-1,.,TRBD2,TRBJ2-1,TGCGCCAGCAGCCCGTCGCCTCTAGCGGGGGGCCAGTTCTTC,CASSPSPLAGGQFF
TRBV9,.,TRBD1,TRBJ1-2,TGTGCCAGCAGCGGGGACAGCTATGGCTACACCTTC,CASSGDSYGYTF
TRBV11-2,.,.,TRBJ1-1,TGTGCCAGCAGCTTAGAATTTTCAGGGAAGGGGACTGAAGCTTTCTTT,CASSLEFSGKGTEAFF
TRBV5-4,.,.,TRBJ2-1,TGTGCCAGCAGCTCTAGCTCCTACAATGAGCAGTTCTTC,CASSSSSYNEQFF
TRBV5-3,.,TRBD1,TRBJ2-7,TGTGCCAGAAGCCACCCGGGACAGGGGATCGCCGCCGACTACGAGCAGTACTTC,CARSHPGQGIAADYEQYF
TRBV5-5,few,TRBD1,TRBJ1-2,TGTGCCAGCAGCTCCGGGACAGGGGTCTATGGCTACACCTTC,CASSSGTGVYGYTF
TRBV30,.,.,TRBJ2-3,TGTGCCTGGACCCAGGGGGGCTCAGATACGCAGTATTTT,CAWTQGGSDTQYF
TRBV2,.,.,TRBJ2-5,TGTGCCAGCGACCTTGGACATCTTCAAGAGACCCAGTACTTC,CASDLGHLQETQYF
TRBV11-1,.,TRBD2,TRBJ2-3,TGTGCCAGCAGCCCGACTAGCGGCACAGATACGCAGTATTTT,CASSPTSGTDTQYF
TRBV7-6,.,.,TRBJ2-5,TGTGCCAGCAGCCGGACTGATGAGGAGACCCAGTACTTC,CASSRTDEETQYF
TRBV7-9,.,TRBD1,TRBJ1-4,TGTGCCAGCAGCATTGGGACAGGGGTAGAAAAACTGTTTTTT,CASSIGTGVEKLFF
TRBV7-3,.,.,TRBJ2-6,TGTGCCAGCAGCGTTGACAGTAGCTCTGGGGCCAACGTCCTGACTTTC,CASSVDSSSGANVLTF
TRBV6-1,.,TRBD2,TRBJ2-7,TGTGCCATCCGAACTAGCGGGGGGGCCGGCGAGCAGTACTTC,CAIRTSGGAGEQYF
TRBV9,.,.,TRBJ2-5,TGTGCCAGCAGCGTCGGGCCCCTTTTAGAGACCCAGTACTTC,CASSVGPLLETQYF
TRBV9,.,.,TRBJ2-1,TGTGCCAGCAGCGTGGGACCTTCTAGTGATGAGCAGTTCTTC,CASSVGPSSDEQFF
TRBV7-9,.,.,TRBJ2-1,TGTGCCAGCAGCCCTGACAGTGAATATGAGCAGTTCTTC,CASSPDSEYEQFF
TRBV5-1,.,.,TRBJ2-6,TGCGCCAGCAGCTTTGACAGCTCTGGGGCCAACGTCCTGACTTTC,CASSFDSSGANVLTF
TRBV6-5,.,.,TRBJ2-5,TGTGCCAGCAGTCCCCCCGCGCGGGGAGAGACCCAGTACTTC,CASSPPARGETQYF
TRBV28,.,.,TRBJ1-6,TGTGCCAGCAGTTTCCAGACCGCTCTTACCCTCCACTTT,CASSFQTALTLHF
TRBV21-1,.,.,TRBJ1-6,TGTGCCAGCAGCAAAAGGGACTCCCTGAGCTCCTATAATTCACCCCTCCACTTT,CASSKRDSLSSYNSPLHF
TRBV7-9,.,TRBD1,TRBJ1-2,TGTGCCAGCAGCCCAGGCGGGACAGCTAACTATGGCTACACCTTC,CASSPGGTANYGYTF
TRBV2,.,.,TRBJ1-1,TGTGCCAGCAGTAGACAGAGCCCTGAAGCTTTCTTT,CASSRQSPEAFF